These 24 T cell receptor beta chains were sequenced from one sample in a study of blood T cells in healthy people across ages. It was with a sample-barcoded 5' primer and a J-beta primer mix that a second PCR of roughly 7 to 12 cycles was run. TCRdb processed the 5' RACE reads anew with MiXCR; each CDR3 protein has one entry. The data hold roughly 1,500,000 distinct CDR3 sequences, with around 39% observed a single time. Sequencing used blood. All receptors derive from a young woman in good health.

The chain joins TRBV10-1 to TRBJ2-1; tentative D call: TRBD2 (5 bases). Germline assignment: CDR1 WNHNN and CDR2 SYGVQD (reference sequence). The length of the CDR3 is 13 residues. V was cut by 2 bases and J by 8 bases, with 10 bases left in between. CDR3 in amino acids: CASSERGVYEQFF. CDR3 DNA: TGCGCCAGCAGTGAGCGGGGTGTATATGAGCAGTTCTTC.

This clonotype was seen a few times. This chain links TRBV6-2 or TRBV6-3 with TRBJ1-2, with a weak D call TRBD1 (5 bases). CDR3 length equals 15 residues. Trimming pared 6 bases from V and 2 bases from J, leaving 16 bases between. Germline-derived CDR1 and CDR2 are MNHEY and SVGEGT. The CDR3 DNA follows: TGTGCCAGCAGCGACCCAGGGCCTCGCAACTATGGCTACACCTTC. Its translation: CASSDPGPRNYGYTF.

This clonotype was found a few times. The chain couples TRBV29-1 to TRBJ2-7; possibly TRBD2 for D (5 bases). CDR3 length equals 15 residues. Between the trimmed V and J ends, which lost 0 bases and 2 bases, there was a span of 14 bases. Germline CDR1 is SQVTM and CDR2 is ANQGSEA. CDR3 nucleotides: TGCAGCGTTGAAGATGGCCAGCGGTACCCCTACGAGCAGTACTTC. As protein: CSVEDGQRYPYEQYF.

The chain carries TRBV13 and TRBJ2-2; D is ambiguous. V shed 2 bases and J shed 3 bases, with 10 bases lying between them. CDR3 length equals 15 residues. CDR1 is PRHDT, CDR2 FYEKMQ, per germline (reference sequence). The CDR3 here is CASSLIGYYTGELFF. The CDR3 nucleotides are TGTGCCAGCAGCTTAATCGGCTATTACACCGGGGAGCTGTTTTTT.

There are a few counts of this clonotype. The chain uses TRBV20-1 and TRBJ2-2; perhaps TRBD2 as D (5 bases). The CDR3 contains 14 residues. V was cut by 5 bases and J by 3 bases, with 13 bases left in between. Germline loops: CDR1 DFQATT, CDR2 SNEGSKA (reference sequence). This CDR3 reads CSAQKEGDTGELFF. DNA of the CDR3: TGCAGTGCTCAGAAAGAGGGCGACACCGGGGAGCTGTTTTTT.

The J gene is TRBJ1-1, the V gene TRBV4-2; D is uncertain. Germline CDR1 reads LGHNA; CDR2 reads YNFKEQ. This CDR3 comprises 17 residues. Trimming stripped 3 bases from V and 1 base from J, with 18 bases between. Here the CDR3 reads CASSQERPPVQNTEAFF. In nucleotides, the CDR3 is TGTGCCAGCAGCCAGGAACGCCCGCCAGTGCAGAACACTGAAGCTTTCTTT.

At least ten counts were recorded for this clonotype. This CDR3 reads CASSYDRDSYEQYF. CDR3 coding DNA: TGTGCCAGCAGCTACGACCGGGACTCCTACGAGCAGTACTTC. The J gene is TRBJ2-7, the V gene TRBV7-8, with D perhaps TRBD2 (5 bases). CDR1 and CDR2 from the germline V gene are SGHVS and FQNEAQ. The CDR3 contains 14 residues. Between the trimmed V and J ends, which lost 4 bases and 0 bases, there was a span of 10 bases. The full variable domain, completed using reference TRBV7-8 and TRBJ2-7, is GAGVSQSPRYKVAKRGQDVALRCDPISGHVSLFWYQQALGQGPEFLTYFQNEAQLDKSGLPSDRFFAERPEGSVSTLKIQRTQQEDSAVYLCASSYDRDSYEQYFGPGTRLTVT.

This sequence joins TRBV14 and TRBJ2-3, with D possibly TRBD2 on 5 matching bases. Deletions cut 1 base from V and 5 bases from J, with 13 bases between. Germline lookup yields CDR1 SGHDN and CDR2 FVKESK. This CDR3 is 15 amino acids long. CDR3 sequence reads: CASSQGTRGGDTQYF. CDR3 DNA sequence: TGTGCCAGCAGCCAAGGGACCCGGGGTGGAGATACGCAGTATTTT.

This clonotype was recorded at least ten times. This chain links TRBV10-3 with TRBJ2-3; 11 nucleotides match TRBD1. The CDR3 covers 18 residues. Germline V CDR1 and CDR2: ENHRY, SYGVKD. Losses at the gene ends were 0 bases for V and 6 bases for J; bases not matched to a gene: 11. Written as DNA, the CDR3 is TGTGCCATCAGTGAGTCAGTGGGAGGACAGGGGGCGAAGGATACGCAGTATTTT. This sequence encodes CAISESVGGQGAKDTQYF.

This clonotype was detected only a few times. The gene calls are TRBV7-9 and TRBJ2-3; a weak D match, TRBD2 (5 bases). The CDR3 has 15 residues. V was trimmed by 6 bases and J by 9 bases, leaving 22 bases between them. Germline V CDR1 and CDR2: SEHNR, FQNEAQ (reference sequence). The chain's CDR3 is CASSSAAGPPGTQYF. The CDR3 DNA reads TGTGCCAGCAGTAGTGCCGCGGGCCCTCCGGGCACGCAGTATTTT.

J is TRBJ2-7 and V is TRBV7-8; D is perhaps TRBD1 (5 bases). The DNA end is a closer match to TRBJ2-5, so the J assignment may be wrong. Per the germline V gene, CDR1 is SGHVS and CDR2 is FQNEAQ. CDR3 length: 15 amino acids. The CDR3 here is CASSLGPGNKETQYF. The CDR3 DNA follows: TGTGCCAGCAGCTTAGGGCCAGGGAACAAAGAGACCCAGTACTTC.

This clonotype has more than one count but fewer than ten. The V call is TRBV6-5, the J call TRBJ2-4; D is undetermined. V lost 2 bases and J 5 bases, leaving 10 bases between the germline ends. CDR3 size: 14 residues. Per the germline V gene, CDR1 is MNHEY and CDR2 is SVGAGI. DNA for the CDR3: TGTGCCAGCAGTTACACGGCGGTCCAAAACATTCAGTACTTC. Protein: CASSYTAVQNIQYF.

Here the CDR3 reads CASGGRGDYNEQFF. The CDR3 coding sequence is TGTGCCAGCGGTGGTCGGGGGGATTACAATGAGCAGTTCTTC. The chain carries TRBV2 and TRBJ2-1; 7 positions match TRBD2. CDR1 is SNHLY and CDR2 is FYNNEI in the germline V gene. The CDR3 runs to 14 residues. V was pared by 8 bases and J by 4 bases, with 8 bases of the junction left unmatched.

V is TRBV2 and J is TRBJ2-1, with TRBD2 matching 8 bases. Germline V CDR1 and CDR2: SNHLY, FYNNEI. V lost 6 bases and J lost 3; bases outside the gene matches: 10. The CDR3 spans 16 residues. CDR3 protein: CASRLISGTLYNEQFF. The CDR3 coding sequence is TGTGCCAGCAGGCTTATTAGCGGGACTCTCTACAATGAGCAGTTCTTC.

This clonotype was observed a handful of times. The rearrangement joins TRBV6-2 or TRBV6-3 to TRBJ2-3; the match to TRBD2 covers 8 bases. Per germline, CDR1 MNHEY and CDR2 SVGEGT. The length of the CDR3 is 14 residues. With 6 bases clipped from V and 14 bases from J, the junction kept 16 bases outside the gene matches. CDR3 DNA sequence: TGTGCCAGCAGCCCGACTGGCGGGGGGTTTTATCGGTATTTT. Translating it yields CASSPTGGGFYRYF.

This clonotype was seen only a few times. The V and J genes are TRBV20-1 and TRBJ1-1, with D perhaps TRBD1 (6 bases). Germline V gene sequence: CDR1 DFQATT, CDR2 SNEGSKA (reference sequence). Trimming took off 6 bases at V and 4 bases at J, with 12 bases between the two ends. The CDR3 contains 12 residues. The CDR3 is CSAKRGLTEAFF. For the CDR3, the DNA is TGCAGTGCCAAGCGGGGGCTCACTGAAGCTTTCTTT.

In this sample, this clonotype turned up a few times. This chain links TRBV9 with TRBJ1-2; perhaps TRBD1 as D (5 bases). V lost 7 bases and J 4 bases, leaving 17 bases between the germline ends. The germline V gene has CDR1 SGDLS and CDR2 YYNGEE. The CDR3 covers 14 residues. The CDR3 DNA follows: TGTGCCAGCGCTGGCAATCGGGGGGGCTATGGCTACACCTTC. Amino acids: CASAGNRGGYGYTF.

The chain is built from TRBV27 and TRBJ2-3; 9 bases are a match to TRBD1. J was trimmed by 0 bases and V by 5 bases; bases with no gene match: 6. CDR1 and CDR2 (germline): MNHEY, SMNVEV (reference sequence). The CDR3 extends over 16 amino acids. CDR3 region: CASSPWDRVSTDTQYF. CDR3 sequence (DNA): TGTGCCAGCAGTCCTTGGGACAGGGTCAGCACAGATACGCAGTATTTT.

V usage is TRBV11-2 and J usage is TRBJ2-3; TRBD2 matches 9 bases. Germline V lookup: CDR1 SGHAT, CDR2 FQNNGV. The V and J ends lost 5 bases and 1 base, in that order; junction bases with no gene match: 10. The CDR3 loop spans 17 amino acids. CDR3 nucleotide sequence: TGTGCCAGCAGCACACCAATAGCGGGAGTGGGCACAGATACGCAGTATTTT. Translating it yields CASSTPIAGVGTDTQYF.

The chain recombines TRBV6-6 with TRBJ2-1; unclear D gene. Trimming took off 6 bases at V and 5 bases at J, with 20 bases between the two ends. The CDR3 totals 16 residues. Germline CDR1 and CDR2: MNHNY and SVGAGI (reference sequence). The CDR3 loop is CASRPRQRVSHNEQFF. CDR3 nucleotide sequence: TGTGCCAGCAGGCCTCGCCAAAGGGTCAGCCACAATGAGCAGTTCTTC.

This clonotype was detected a few times. The CDR3 here is CASSLDGKETQYF. Here the CDR3 DNA reads TGTGCCAGCAGCTTAGACGGGAAAGAGACCCAGTACTTC. The chain carries TRBV7-9 and TRBJ2-5; tentatively, D is TRBD2 (5 bases). Trimming cost V 1 base and J 3 bases, with 6 bases left between them. CDR3 size: 13 residues. Germline V gene data show CDR1 as SEHNR and CDR2 as FQNEAQ (reference sequence).

V gene TRBV6-4 combines with J gene TRBJ2-1, with 11 bases fitting TRBD2. From germline, CDR1 is MRHNA and CDR2 SNTAGT. This CDR3 spans 15 amino acids. V was pared by 3 bases and J by 8 bases, with 6 bases of the junction left unmatched. The CDR3 DNA reads TGTGCCAGCAGTGAAGGACTAGCGGGTGTTTATGAGCAGTTCTTC. Its translation: CASSEGLAGVYEQFF.

The gene calls are TRBV12-3 or TRBV12-4 and TRBJ1-5, with D uncertain. The CDR3 runs 15 residues. V was cut by 3 bases and J by 0 bases, with 9 bases left in between. The CDR3 DNA reads as TGTGCCAGCAGTTTCGGGCAGTGTAGCAATCAGCCCCAGCATTTT. Translated, it gives CASSFGQCSNQPQHF.

The chain uses TRBV3-1 and TRBJ2-2, with D perhaps TRBD2 (6 bases). V lost 0 bases to trimming and J lost 5 bases, with 16 bases between them. Looked up from germline, CDR1 is LGHDT and CDR2 is YNNKEL (reference sequence). The length of the CDR3 is 17 residues. The CDR3 is CASSQERLEASTGELFF. The DNA for the CDR3 is TGTGCCAGCAGCCAAGAGCGACTAGAAGCCTCGACCGGGGAGCTGTTTTTT.